This note documents a single T cell receptor (beta chain) sequence. Per the original data handling: Reference gene primers were amplified, and this amplification served to estimate nucleated cell counts. This table comes from immunoSEQ multiplex PCR, and its TCRdb copy is limited to in-frame clones, with some not included. V and J calls and clone size are as listed in that table; D and trimming were resolved from the DNA. In the table there are 150,000 to 200,000 clones, roughly 87% of which are singletons. Germline loops: CDR1 SGHTA, CDR2 FQGTGA. V was pared by 2 bases and J by 6 bases, with 6 bases of the junction left unmatched. The CDR3 has 15 residues. This record belongs to a study of blood T cell repertoires in COVID-19. About the study: From the United States, Italy and Spain came samples of acute and convalescent COVID-19. PBMCs, B-cell-depleted T cells, or T cells provided the cDNA or gDNA that made up the material.

Patients at the Seattle site were enrolled during active infection and followed longitudinally. The clonotype comes from a woman between 65 and 79 years old with COVID-19, enrolled during active disease. V usage is TRBV7-3 and J usage is TRBJ1-4, with 7 nucleotides matching TRBD1. Material for sequencing was peripheral blood. In nucleotides, the CDR3 is TGTGCCAGCAGCTTAGGAGGGGGCGCGGATGAAAAACTGTTTTTT. This translates into CASSLGGGADEKLFF.